This T cell receptor (beta chain) derives from a study of T cells in Graves' hyperthyroidism and ophthalmopathy. The sample holds many counts of this clonotype. TCR beta CDR3 sequences were amplified from RNA transcripts. RT-PCR in the first round (using the HTBI primer set) targeted the TCR CDR3. TCRdb independently ran MiXCR on the multiplex PCR reads; one entry per CDR3 protein. Found here are hundreds of thousands of distinct CDR3 sequences, less than 25% of them singletons; the top ten hold approximately 10%. The CDR3 runs 14 residues. The germline CDR1 and CDR2 sequences are SGHVS and FQNEAQ. Trimming took 0 bases from V and 4 from J; bases not matched to a gene: 2.

Sequencing was performed on blood. The chain combines TRBV7-8 with TRBJ1-2; TRBD1 agrees at 7 bases. The TCR sequence derives from a woman in her twenties or thirties with Graves' ophthalmopathy. CDR3 in DNA: TGTGCCAGCAGCTTAGCGACAGGGCCCTATGGCTACACCTTC. It is translated as CASSLATGPYGYTF.